The 21 T cell receptor beta chains listed next were all sequenced from one sample in a study of CD8+CD57+ T cells in acquired aplastic anemia (dated by TCRdb to the late 2010s). Flow cytometry had shown CD8+CD57+ cell expansion in the patients selected for sequencing. This sample was sequenced with an Illumina HiSeq 2000. TCR beta VDJ combination and CDR3 sequence profiling used genomic DNA as the template. The public reads were run again by TCRdb, first through fastp at Q25 and then through MiXCR, and only productive beta chains were kept. Rows are combined by CDR3 protein, so each entry shows the most common genes and DNA. For this sample there are some 200,000 distinct CDR3 sequences; about half appear just once. The ten largest account for 15% to 20% of the sample. Sequencing input: sorted CD4+, CD8+, or CD8+CD57+ T cells (not recorded which) from PBMCs. The receptors shown here come from a human donor with aplastic anemia.

V is TRBV20-1 and J is TRBJ1-1, with a possible D match to TRBD1 (5 bases). Germline CDR1 and CDR2: DFQATT and SNEGSKA (reference sequence). V was cut by 5 bases and J by 1 base, with 8 bases left in between. CDR3 size: 12 residues. CDR3 nucleotide sequence: TGCAGTGCTGGTGACAGGAACACTGAAGCTTTCTTT. As protein: CSAGDRNTEAFF.

For this clonotype: The junction departs from germline at one end; a sequencing error may be responsible. The chain is built from TRBV5-1 and TRBJ2-6; D is undetermined. Germline CDR1 reads SGHRS; CDR2 reads YFSETQ. This CDR3 has 13 amino acids. In DNA form, the CDR3 reads TGCGCCAGCAGCGCCCCTGGGGTCAACGTCCTGACTTTC. It is translated as CASSAPGVNVLTF.

The genes are TRBV5-1 and TRBJ2-6; unclear D gene. Trimming took 0 bases from V and 0 from J, leaving 10 bases between them. The germline CDR1 and CDR2 sequences are SGHRS and YFSETQ. The CDR3 totals 17 residues. The CDR3 nucleotides are TGCGCCAGCAGCTTGGGGCGACCGGGCTCTGGGGCCAACGTCCTGACTTTC. Translating it yields CASSLGRPGSGANVLTF.

The V call is TRBV20-1, the J call TRBJ2-1; 10 bases map to TRBD2. The CDR3 loop spans 15 amino acids. CDR1 and CDR2 from the germline V gene are DFQATT and SNEGSKA (reference sequence). The CDR3 sequence: CIPSRTSGFGNEQFF. CDR3 sequence (DNA): TGCATTCCATCCCGGACTAGCGGATTTGGCAATGAGCAGTTCTTC.

This clonotype was counted only a few times. The rearrangement uses TRBV20-1 and TRBJ2-7; weak D call: TRBD2 (6 bases). This CDR3 is 16 amino acids long. Germline lookup yields CDR1 DFQATT and CDR2 SNEGSKA (reference sequence). Trimming pared 3 bases from V and 5 bases from J, leaving 23 bases between. CDR3 amino acids: CSARPHIADLYDEQYF. The CDR3 bases are TGCAGTGCTAGGCCCCATATAGCGGACCTCTACGACGAGCAGTACTTC.

J is TRBJ1-1 and V is TRBV5-1, with TRBD1 matching 9 bases. Per germline, CDR1 SGHRS and CDR2 YFSETQ. The CDR3 has 15 amino acids. V dropped 4 bases and J dropped 0; count of bases not matched to a gene: 4. CDR3 coding DNA: TGCGCCAGCAGCATCGGACAGGGGATGAACACTGAAGCTTTCTTT. Its translation: CASSIGQGMNTEAFF.

This clonotype was counted a single time. A read error may explain this, as a much larger clone is one base away. The V call is TRBV28, the J call TRBJ2-3; 8 bases line up with TRBD1. The CDR3 spans 15 residues. Germline-derived CDR1 and CDR2 are MDHEN and SYDVKM. CDR3 nucleotides: TGTGTCAGCAGTTTTGGGACAGGACGAACAGATACGCAGTATTTT. The encoded protein is CVSSFGTGRTDTQYF.

The chain employs TRBV24-1 and TRBJ1-2; no definite D call. This CDR3 region has 12 residues. Germline CDR1 KGHDR, CDR2 SFDVKD. Trimming removed 4 bases at V and 5 bases at J, with 7 bases between. The CDR3 DNA is TGTGCCACCAGTGACGGTGGGTATGGCTACACCTTC. As protein: CATSDGGYGYTF.

This clonotype has ten or more counts. The rearrangement links TRBV16 to TRBJ1-6, with 12 bases identical to TRBD1. The CDR3 has 15 residues. J was trimmed by 10 bases and V by 0 bases; bases with no gene match: 1. The V gene's germline CDR1 is KGHSY and CDR2 FQNENV. The CDR3 is CASSQSGTGGSPLHF. Here the CDR3 DNA reads TGTGCCAGCAGCCAATCCGGGACAGGGGGCTCACCCCTCCACTTT.

The chain couples TRBV18 to TRBJ1-1; D gene ambiguous. With 8 bases removed from V and 0 bases from J, the gap between germline ends came to 13 bases. From germline, CDR1 is KGHSH and CDR2 LQKENI. The CDR3 consists of 14 residues. CDR3 in amino acids: CASTTRGVNTEAFF. The CDR3 DNA reads TGTGCCAGCACAACCCGTGGGGTGAACACTGAAGCTTTCTTT.

This clonotype was recorded at least ten times. The V and J genes are TRBV20-1 and TRBJ2-2, with 9 bases identical to TRBD2. Trimming took 6 bases from V and 0 from J; bases not matched to a gene: 11. Per germline, CDR1 DFQATT and CDR2 SNEGSKA (reference sequence). The length of the CDR3 is 17 residues. The CDR3 bases are TGCAGTGCCCCCGGGTTAGCGGGGGTCTCGAACACCGGGGAGCTGTTTTTT. Protein: CSAPGLAGVSNTGELFF.

The V and J genes are TRBV24-1 and TRBJ1-3; D is unclear. Germline V gives CDR1 KGHDR, CDR2 SFDVKD. V lost 7 bases and J 1 base, leaving 13 bases between the germline ends. The CDR3 is made up of 15 amino acids. The DNA of the CDR3 is TGTGCCACCAGCCTTATACTAGGGTCTGGAAACACCATATATTTT. This gives the protein CATSLILGSGNTIYF.

With respect to this clonotype: This may come from a read error, since a much larger clone is one base off. This sequence joins TRBV6-5 and TRBJ2-1, with 10 bases identical to TRBD2. CDR3 length: 14 residues. V shed 10 bases and J 3 bases; nucleotides not matched to a gene: 6. Germline lookup yields CDR1 MNHEY and CDR2 SVGAGI. The DNA of the CDR3 is TGTGCCAACAGCAGCGGGGGGGACTACAATGAGCAGTTCTTC. Translating gives CANSSGGDYNEQFF.

This sequence joins TRBV29-1 and TRBJ1-5; tentative D call: TRBD1 (5 bases). With 4 bases removed from V and 7 bases from J, the gap between germline ends came to 11 bases. Germline CDR1 reads SQVTM; CDR2 reads ANQGSEA. The CDR3 totals 12 residues. CDR3 amino acids: CSVVQGDQPQHF. The CDR3 coding sequence is TGCAGCGTTGTGCAGGGTGACCAGCCCCAGCATTTT.

This clonotype was counted many times. The chain has TRBV19 and TRBJ1-5; D is undetermined. CDR1 LNHDA and CDR2 SQIVND come from the germline V gene (reference sequence). Trimming left V 5 bases short and J 3 bases short, with 8 bases between. The CDR3 runs to 13 residues. The CDR3 bases are TGTGCCAGTAGTGGAAGCTTCAATCAGCCCCAGCATTTT. Its protein product is CASSGSFNQPQHF.

This clonotype has only one observation. A read error may be the cause here, since a much bigger clone is one base away. The chain carries TRBV9 and TRBJ1-2, with TRBD1 as a possible D gene (5 bases). Germline V gene data show CDR1 as SGDLS and CDR2 as YYNGEE. The V and J ends lost 0 bases and 7 bases respectively, with 7 bases between them. The CDR3 runs 12 residues. The CDR3 coding sequence is TGTGCCAGCAGCGTAGGCGGGGCTGGCTACACCTTC. Translating it yields CASSVGGAGYTF.

This clonotype occurred many times. J is TRBJ2-5 and V is TRBV6-1, with D hard to call. With 2 bases removed from V and 7 bases from J, the gap between germline ends came to 11 bases. The CDR3 consists of 13 residues. The germline CDR1 and CDR2 sequences are MNHNS and SASEGT. CDR3 nucleotides: TGTGCCAGCAGTGAACGATTCCCGGGGACCCAGTACTTC. Its protein is CASSERFPGTQYF.

This clonotype occurred many times. The chain links TRBV19 to TRBJ1-5; 9 nucleotides match TRBD1. CDR3 length: 15 residues. J lost 1 base, V lost 7 bases, and 5 bases had no gene match. Germline values: CDR1 LNHDA, CDR2 SQIVND (reference sequence). CDR3 bases: TGTGCCAGTACTTGGGACAGGGAAAGCAATCAGCCCCAGCATTTT. It is translated as CASTWDRESNQPQHF.

This clonotype was picked up one time. The chain recombines TRBV15 with TRBJ1-4, with TRBD1 matching 7 bases. V was clipped by 7 bases and J by 5 bases; unmatched bases: 13. Germline values: CDR1 LNHNV, CDR2 YYDKDF (reference sequence). The CDR3 has 16 residues. CDR3 bases: TGTGCCACCACCCGTCAGGGGGGGCAGAAAAATGAAAAACTGTTTTTT. Encoded protein: CATTRQGGQKNEKLFF.

This clonotype occurred many times. V usage is TRBV2 and J usage is TRBJ2-3, with 9 bases that match TRBD2. Unmatched junction bases numbered 6, after V lost 3 bases and J lost 2 bases. Germline CDR1 is SNHLY and CDR2 is FYNNEI. The CDR3 extends over 16 amino acids. CDR3 sequence reads: CASSDRAGGFTDTQYF. The CDR3 DNA sequence: TGTGCCAGCAGTGACCGAGCGGGGGGATTCACAGATACGCAGTATTTT.

For this clonotype: This may arise from a read error, as a much more abundant clone is one base away. V gene TRBV18 combines with J gene TRBJ2-7, with unresolved D. The CDR3 has 12 residues. The germline CDR1 and CDR2 sequences are KGHSH and LQKENI. V was cut by 3 bases and J by 5 bases, with 8 bases left in between. The CDR3 DNA sequence: TGTGCCAGCTCACCGAACTATGACGAGCAGTACTTC. This gives the protein CASSPNYDEQYF.